This T cell receptor (beta chain) was sequenced during a study of control samples from healthy donors and cancer patients (dated by TCRdb to about 2020). With respect to this clone: What this receptor recognizes is not known. No much larger clone is present one base from it, and per-base qualities are unavailable.

Receptor libraries were prepared by the immunoSEQ multiplex PCR assay. TCRdb retrieved this table from immuneACCESS and kept in-frame rearrangements only. Not all clones are present; in checked studies, unresolved V genes account for under half, and no reason is known for the remainder. For this sample the table gives 60,000 to 75,000 clones, of which more than 75% were detected only once. The top ten clonotypes cover 2% to 2.5% of the sample. Compared with germline, V lacks 2 bases and J lacks 0 bases; bases without a gene match: 7. The CDR3 runs 16 residues from the cysteine to the phenylalanine. Only the CDR3 region is kept as DNA, spanning 48 bases read in frame from base 1. Reading the germline V gene gives CDR1 MNHEY and CDR2 SVGEGT.

Sequencing input: PBMCs. This chain joins TRBV6-2 or TRBV6-3 to TRBJ2-7; 7 middle bases align to TRBD2. The sequence was collected from a woman between 50 and 59 years old with head and neck cancer. The nucleotide sequence reads TGTGCCAGCAGTTACCGCCGGGGGGTAAACTCCTACGAGCAGTACTTC. Translated, it reads CASSYRRGVNSYEQYF.